The 8 T cell receptor beta chains listed next were all sequenced from one sample in a study of shared clonotypes between healthy human individuals. Sequencing used immunoSEQ multiplex PCR; TCRdb keeps in-frame clones, though not all of them. The sample has about 470,000 clones, around 79% seen once; the top ten hold about 12%. What was sequenced was PBMCs. The receptors originated from a woman aged 40 to 50 in good health. Some clones in this sample may be carry-over from other donors' samples.

This sequence joins TRBV28 and TRBJ2-3, with D hard to call. Trimming removed 7 bases at V and 0 bases at J, with 5 bases between. This CDR3 is built from 12 residues. Germline V CDR1 and CDR2: MDHEN, SYDVKM. CDR3 coding DNA: TGTGCCAGCACGGAAAGCACAGATACGCAGTATTTT. Protein sequence: CASTESTDTQYF.

This sequence joins TRBV7-9 and TRBJ2-1; no definite D call. CDR3 length equals 14 residues. The germline V gene encodes CDR1 SEHNR and CDR2 FQNEAQ (reference sequence). V was trimmed by 0 bases and J by 3 bases, leaving 6 bases between them. CDR3 bases: TGTGCCAGCAGCTTAGCGCTGATCTACAATGAGCAGTTCTTC. It translates to CASSLALIYNEQFF.

V gene TRBV30 combines with J gene TRBJ1-3, with TRBD1 as a possible D gene (5 bases). In germline, CDR1 is GTSNPN, CDR2 SVGIG (reference sequence). CDR3 size: 15 residues. V dropped 3 bases and J dropped 2 bases, with 14 bases sitting between them. The CDR3 bases are TGTGCCTGGAGCGGTGGCAGGGCGACTGGAAACACCATATATTTT. This encodes CAWSGGRATGNTIYF.

The chain couples TRBV11-2 to TRBJ2-2, with 11 bases fitting TRBD2. The CDR3 has 15 amino acids. Germline assignment: CDR1 SGHAT and CDR2 FQNNGV. The ends lost 5 bases at V and 6 bases at J; junction bases unmatched: 5. The CDR3 loop is CASSHWGLAAGELFF. In nucleotides, the CDR3 is TGTGCCAGCAGCCATTGGGGACTAGCGGCCGGGGAGCTGTTTTTT.

The rearrangement uses TRBV7-3 and TRBJ2-7, with TRBD1 identical over 8 bases. J was trimmed by 2 bases and V by 2 bases; bases with no gene match: 8. CDR3 length: 16 amino acids. Germline V gives CDR1 SGHTA, CDR2 FQGTGA. CDR3 sequence: CASSLGGGTGAYEQYF. The CDR3 region has the DNA TGTGCCAGCAGCTTAGGGGGTGGGACAGGAGCCTACGAGCAGTACTTC.

V usage is TRBV7-3 and J usage is TRBJ2-5, with TRBD2 matching 7 bases. V gave up 3 bases and J gave up 4 bases; unmatched junction bases: 5. Germline V gene lookup returns CDR1 SGHTA and CDR2 FQGTGA. The CDR3 runs to 14 residues. CDR3 nucleotides: TGTGCCAGCAGCTTGAAGTTAGCGGGAGAGACCCAGTACTTC. The encoded protein is CASSLKLAGETQYF.

In its sample, this clone was seen once. The chain combines TRBV11-3 with TRBJ2-1; TRBD2 is a possible D gene (5 bases). The germline CDR1 and CDR2 sequences are SGHNT and YENEEA. V was shortened by 7 bases and J by 8 bases, with 15 bases between the two germline ends. CDR3 length equals 13 residues. The CDR3: CASTPGGGHEQFF. CDR3 DNA: TGTGCCAGCACCCCAGGTGGAGGTCATGAGCAGTTCTTC.

V and J are TRBV7-3 and TRBJ2-7; 12 bases are a match to TRBD2. The germline CDR1 and CDR2 sequences are SGHTA and FQGTGA. Trimming removed 5 bases from V and 5 bases from J; junction bases left unmatched: 4. CDR3 size: 14 residues. CDR3 sequence: CASSQTSGSDEQYF. CDR3 nucleotides: TGTGCCAGCAGCCAGACTAGCGGGAGCGACGAGCAGTACTTC.